The 3 T cell receptor beta chains given below trace back to one sample, sequenced in a study of T-cell memory formation after mild COVID-19 (dated by TCRdb to the early 2020s). Libraries were built with 5' RACE. For sequencing, an Illumina NovaSeq 6000 was employed. Using fastp trimming at Q25 and MiXCR clonotype assembly, TCRdb reanalyzed the public sequencing data and kept in-frame beta chains. Identical CDR3 protein sequences are pooled into one entry, listed with their most common genes and DNA. This sample has 550,000 to 600,000 distinct CDR3 sequences in its table, and 15% to 20% of those were observed once. The leading ten clones occupy just over 8% of the sample. The sample was PBMCs or a T cell subset sorted from them (not recorded which). Receptors originate from an adult woman who had mild COVID-19 (a few samples of this study predate the infection). The sample titles of this study are shuffled in the database, so cell type and time point are left out; the donor was told from shared clones.

The J gene is TRBJ1-1, the V gene TRBV19; D possibly corresponds to TRBD1 (5 bases). Trimming removed 9 bases from V and 1 base from J, with 21 bases in between. CDR1 LNHDA and CDR2 SQIVND come from the germline V gene (reference sequence). The CDR3 has 16 residues. Here the CDR3 reads CASLSWLRGANTEAFF. The CDR3 nucleotides read TGTGCCAGCCTCTCGTGGTTACGAGGGGCGAACACTGAAGCTTTCTTT.

The table lists this clonotype with a few counts. The chain has TRBV7-6 and TRBJ2-1; 7 nucleotides align to TRBD2. Germline V gene sequence: CDR1 SGHVS, CDR2 FNYEAQ. The CDR3 sequence is 17 residues long. J was trimmed by 0 bases and V by 1 base; bases with no gene match: 6. The CDR3 region is CASSLVTSGVSYNEQFF. The CDR3 DNA reads TGTGCCAGCAGCTTAGTTACAAGCGGGGTCTCCTACAATGAGCAGTTCTTC.

The CDR3 is CASSLPALAEAFF. The CDR3 DNA is TGTGCCAGCAGCTTACCCGCCCTGGCTGAAGCTTTCTTT. V is TRBV11-3 and J is TRBJ1-1; the D is unclear. CDR3 length equals 13 residues. V lost 2 bases and J lost 6, with 10 bases in between. CDR1 and CDR2 (germline): SGHNT, YENEEA. Based on the CDR3 plus reference TRBV11-3 and TRBJ1-1, the full variable domain is EAGVVQSPRYKIIEKKQPVAFWCNPISGHNTLYWYLQNLGQGPELLIRYENEEAVDDSQLPKDRFSAERLKGVDSTLKIQPAELGDSAVYLCASSLPALAEAFFGQGTRLTVV.